Listed here are 7 T cell receptor beta chains from one sample, sequenced in a study of cytomegalovirus exposure and HLA in healthy donors. Primers: 60 Vbeta forward and 13 Jbeta reverse. Sequencing was performed with immunoSEQ multiplex PCR; in TCRdb, only in-frame clones are kept and a portion is missing. The repertoire holds 150,000 to 200,000 clones, with roughly four fifths as singletons. The sequencing input was PBMCs. The receptors were sampled from a middle-aged woman in good health and CMV-seronegative.

The chain has TRBV11-3 and TRBJ2-5; a weak D match, TRBD1 (6 bases). There are 16 residues in the CDR3. V shed 3 bases and J shed 0 bases, with 14 bases lying between them. CDR1 is SGHNT, CDR2 YENEEA, per germline. The CDR3 DNA reads TGTGCCAGCAGCTTTGGGGGCACACCGTACCAAGAGACCCAGTACTTC. It encodes CASSFGGTPYQETQYF.

V is TRBV30 and J is TRBJ2-5; possible D gene TRBD1, 5 bases. Germline values: CDR1 GTSNPN, CDR2 SVGIG (reference sequence). The CDR3 length is 12 residues. V lost 2 bases to trimming and J lost 3 bases, with 7 bases between them. CDR3 nucleotide sequence: TGTGCCTGGAGTCAAGGGGAAGAGACCCAGTACTTC. It codes for CAWSQGEETQYF.

V and J are TRBV18 and TRBJ1-4; D gene ambiguous. With 5 bases removed from V and 8 bases from J, the gap between germline ends came to 18 bases. Per the germline V gene, CDR1 is KGHSH and CDR2 is LQKENI. The CDR3 runs 15 residues. CDR3: CASSSLKGSGEKLFF. DNA of the CDR3: TGTGCCAGCTCATCGCTTAAAGGGTCGGGAGAAAAACTGTTTTTT. The whole variable domain, filled in from reference TRBV18 and TRBJ1-4, reads NAGVMQNPRHLVRRRGQEARLRCSPMKGHSHVYWYRQLPEEGLKFMVYLQKENIIDESGMPKERFSAEFPKEGPSILRIQQVVRGDSAAYFCASSSLKGSGEKLFFGSGTQLSVL.

This chain uses TRBV30 with TRBJ2-2; D gene uncertain. V was pared by 2 bases and J by 7 bases, with 5 bases between. Germline V gene lookup returns CDR1 GTSNPN and CDR2 SVGIG (reference sequence). The CDR3 has 11 residues. CDR3: CAWSHVGELFF. In DNA form, the CDR3 reads TGTGCCTGGAGTCATGTCGGGGAGCTGTTTTTT.

The rearrangement joins TRBV29-1 to TRBJ2-3; possible D gene TRBD2, 5 bases. Deletions cut 3 bases from V and 6 bases from J, with 10 bases between. Germline V gene lookup returns CDR1 SQVTM and CDR2 ANQGSEA. The CDR3 contains 12 residues. The CDR3 sequence: CSVDVRRDTQYF. For the CDR3, the DNA is TGCAGCGTTGATGTGAGGAGGGATACGCAGTATTTT.

This chain uses TRBV2 with TRBJ1-5; 7 positions agree with TRBD1. Trimming took 6 bases from V and 2 from J; bases not matched to a gene: 4. The length of the CDR3 is 14 residues. Germline loops: CDR1 SNHLY, CDR2 FYNNEI. CDR3: CASRDRAGNQPQHF. Written as DNA, the CDR3 is TGTGCCAGCAGAGACAGGGCGGGCAATCAGCCCCAGCATTTT. The whole variable domain, remainder taken from reference TRBV2 and TRBJ1-5, is EPEVTQTPSHQVTQMGQEVILRCVPISNHLYFYWYRQILGQKVEFLVSFYNNEISEKSEIFDDQFSVERPDGSNFTLKIRSTKLEDSAMYFCASRDRAGNQPQHFGDGTRLSIL.

The V call is TRBV19, the J call TRBJ1-4; 12 nucleotides match TRBD1. Looked up from germline, CDR1 is LNHDA and CDR2 is SQIVND (reference sequence). The CDR3 totals 14 residues. J gave up 10 bases and V 5 bases, and 5 bases lay outside the gene matches. The CDR3 nucleotides are TGTGCCAGTAGTGTCGGGACAGGGGGCGGAAAACTGTTTTTT. Translation: CASSVGTGGGKLFF.